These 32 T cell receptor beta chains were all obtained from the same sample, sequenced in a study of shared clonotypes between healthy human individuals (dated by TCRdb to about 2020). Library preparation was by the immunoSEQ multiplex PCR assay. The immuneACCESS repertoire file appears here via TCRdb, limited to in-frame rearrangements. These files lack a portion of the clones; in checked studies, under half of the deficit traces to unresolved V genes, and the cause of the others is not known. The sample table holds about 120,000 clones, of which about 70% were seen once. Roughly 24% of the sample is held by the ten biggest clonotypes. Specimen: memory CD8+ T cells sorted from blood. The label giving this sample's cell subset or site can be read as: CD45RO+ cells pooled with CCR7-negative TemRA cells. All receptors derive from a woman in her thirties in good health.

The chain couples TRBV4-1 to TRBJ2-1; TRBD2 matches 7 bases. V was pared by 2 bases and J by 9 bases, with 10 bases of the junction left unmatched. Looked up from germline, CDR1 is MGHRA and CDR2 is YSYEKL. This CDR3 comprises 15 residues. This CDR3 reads CASSQPERAGVEQFF. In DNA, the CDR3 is TGCGCCAGCAGCCAACCCGAGAGGGCGGGGGTTGAGCAGTTCTTC.

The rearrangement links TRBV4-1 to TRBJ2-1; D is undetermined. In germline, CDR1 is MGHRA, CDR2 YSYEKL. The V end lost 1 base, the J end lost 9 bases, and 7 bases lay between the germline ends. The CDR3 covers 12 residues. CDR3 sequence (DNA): TGCGCCAGCAGCCAAGTACTCGCTGAGCAGTTCTTC. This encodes CASSQVLAEQFF.

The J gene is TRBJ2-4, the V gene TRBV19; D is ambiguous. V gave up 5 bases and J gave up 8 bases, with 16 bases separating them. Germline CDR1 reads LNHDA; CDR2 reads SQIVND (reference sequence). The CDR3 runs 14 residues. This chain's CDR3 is CASSFYPGWDIQYF. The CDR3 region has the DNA TGTGCCAGTAGTTTCTATCCCGGTTGGGACATTCAGTACTTC.

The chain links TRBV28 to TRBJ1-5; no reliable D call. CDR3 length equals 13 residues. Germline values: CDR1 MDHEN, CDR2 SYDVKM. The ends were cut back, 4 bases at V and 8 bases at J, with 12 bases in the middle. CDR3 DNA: TGTGCCAGCAGTTGGGGATTTTCGGAGCCCCAGCATTTT. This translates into CASSWGFSEPQHF.

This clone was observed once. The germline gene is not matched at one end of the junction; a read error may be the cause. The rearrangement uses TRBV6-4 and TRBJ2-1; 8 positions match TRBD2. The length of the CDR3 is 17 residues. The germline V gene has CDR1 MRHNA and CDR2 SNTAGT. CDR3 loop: CASSHSDSGNPSGEQFF. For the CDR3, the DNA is TGTGCCAGCAGTCACTCAGATAGCGGGAATCCCTCTGGTGAGCAGTTCTTC.

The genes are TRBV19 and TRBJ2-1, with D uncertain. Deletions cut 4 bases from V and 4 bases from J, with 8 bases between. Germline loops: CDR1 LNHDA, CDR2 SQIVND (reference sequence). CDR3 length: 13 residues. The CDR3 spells CASSTWPYNEQFF. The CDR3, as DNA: TGTGCCAGTAGTACTTGGCCGTACAATGAGCAGTTCTTC.

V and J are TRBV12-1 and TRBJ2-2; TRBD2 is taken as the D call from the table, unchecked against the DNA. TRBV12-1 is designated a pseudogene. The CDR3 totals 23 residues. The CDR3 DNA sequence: TGTGCCAGCAGCCAAGAGGAAGCTGACACGGCCAAACCTAGCGGGAGTATAAACGGGGAGCTGTTTTTT. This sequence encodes CASSQEEADTAKPSGSINGELFF.

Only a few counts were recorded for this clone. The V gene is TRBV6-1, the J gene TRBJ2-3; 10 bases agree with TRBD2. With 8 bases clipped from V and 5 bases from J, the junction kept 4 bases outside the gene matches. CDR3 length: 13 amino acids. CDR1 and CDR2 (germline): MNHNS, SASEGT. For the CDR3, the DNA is TGTGCCAGCTGCGGACTAGCGGTAGATACGCAGTATTTT. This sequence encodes CASCGLAVDTQYF.

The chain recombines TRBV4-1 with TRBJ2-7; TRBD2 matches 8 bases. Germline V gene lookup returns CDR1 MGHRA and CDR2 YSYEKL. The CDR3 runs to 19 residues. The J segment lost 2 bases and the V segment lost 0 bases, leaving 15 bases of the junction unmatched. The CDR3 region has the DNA TGCGCCAGCAGCCAAGAGAGGGATAGCGGGATAAGAGAACCCTACGAGCAGTACTTC. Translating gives CASSQERDSGIREPYEQYF.

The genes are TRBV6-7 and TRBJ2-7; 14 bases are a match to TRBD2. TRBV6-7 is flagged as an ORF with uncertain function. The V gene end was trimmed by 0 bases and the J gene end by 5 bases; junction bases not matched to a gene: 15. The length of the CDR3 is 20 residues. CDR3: CASSYSILARLAGGGHEQYF. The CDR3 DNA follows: TGTGCCAGCAGTTACTCGATACTCGCGCGACTAGCGGGAGGGGGGCACGAGCAGTACTTC.

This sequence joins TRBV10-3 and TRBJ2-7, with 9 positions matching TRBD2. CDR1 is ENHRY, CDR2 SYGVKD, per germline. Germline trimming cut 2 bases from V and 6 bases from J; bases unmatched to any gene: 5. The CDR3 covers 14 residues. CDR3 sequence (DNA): TGTGCCATCAGTGAGGTGGCTAGCGGGACCGAGCAGTACTTC. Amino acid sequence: CAISEVASGTEQYF.

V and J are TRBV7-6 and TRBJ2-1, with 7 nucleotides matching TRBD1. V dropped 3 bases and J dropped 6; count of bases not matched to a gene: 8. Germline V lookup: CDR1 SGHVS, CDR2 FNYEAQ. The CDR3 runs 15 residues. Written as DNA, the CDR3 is TGTGCCAGCAGCTTCTCGGGACAGCACTTCAATGAGCAGTTCTTC. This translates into CASSFSGQHFNEQFF.

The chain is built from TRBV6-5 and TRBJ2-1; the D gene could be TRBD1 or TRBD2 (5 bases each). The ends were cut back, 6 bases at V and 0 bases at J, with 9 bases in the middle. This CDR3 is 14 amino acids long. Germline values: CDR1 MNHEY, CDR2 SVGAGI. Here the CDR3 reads CASRPGSSYNEQFF. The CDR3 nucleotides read TGTGCCAGCAGGCCAGGGAGCTCCTACAATGAGCAGTTCTTC.

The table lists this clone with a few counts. The CDR3 is CASSDVGTSDHNEQFF. As DNA, the CDR3 is TGTGCCAGCAGTGACGTCGGTACTAGCGACCACAATGAGCAGTTCTTC. The J gene is TRBJ2-1, the V gene TRBV6-4, with 7 bases fitting TRBD2. This CDR3 is built from 16 residues. CDR1 is MRHNA and CDR2 is SNTAGT in the germline V gene. V lost 2 bases, J lost 5 bases, and 9 bases stayed unmatched.

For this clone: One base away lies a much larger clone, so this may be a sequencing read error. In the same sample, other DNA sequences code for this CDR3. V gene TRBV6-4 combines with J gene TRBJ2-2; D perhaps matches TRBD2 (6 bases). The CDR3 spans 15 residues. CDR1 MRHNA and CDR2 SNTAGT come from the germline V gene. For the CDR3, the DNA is TGTGCCAGCAGTGACGGGAGGTCCCACACCGGAGAGCTGTTTTTT. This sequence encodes CASSDGRSHTGELFF.

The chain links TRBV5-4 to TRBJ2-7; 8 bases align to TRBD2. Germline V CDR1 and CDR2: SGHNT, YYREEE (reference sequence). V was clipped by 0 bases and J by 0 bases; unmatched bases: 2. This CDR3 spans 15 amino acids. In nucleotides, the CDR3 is TGTGCCAGCAGCTTGGCGGGAGGGGGCTCCTACGAGCAGTACTTC. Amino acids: CASSLAGGGSYEQYF.

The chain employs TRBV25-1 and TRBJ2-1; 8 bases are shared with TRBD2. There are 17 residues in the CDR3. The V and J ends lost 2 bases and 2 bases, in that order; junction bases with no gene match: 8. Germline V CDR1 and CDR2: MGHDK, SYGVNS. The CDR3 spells CASSEIRAGEAYNEQFF. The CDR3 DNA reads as TGTGCCAGCAGTGAAATCAGAGCGGGAGAAGCCTACAATGAGCAGTTCTTC. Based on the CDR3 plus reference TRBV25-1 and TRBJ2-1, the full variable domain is EADIYQTPRYLVIGTGKKITLECSQTMGHDKMYWYQQDPGMELHLIHYSYGVNSTEKGDLSSESTVSRIRTEHFPLTLESARPSHTSQYLCASSEIRAGEAYNEQFFGPGTRLTVL.

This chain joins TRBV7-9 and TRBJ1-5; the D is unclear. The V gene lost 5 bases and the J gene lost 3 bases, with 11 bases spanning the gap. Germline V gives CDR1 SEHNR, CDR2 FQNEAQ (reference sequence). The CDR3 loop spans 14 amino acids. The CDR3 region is CASSQDGFNQPQHF. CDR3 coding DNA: TGTGCCAGCAGCCAGGACGGCTTCAATCAGCCCCAGCATTTT.

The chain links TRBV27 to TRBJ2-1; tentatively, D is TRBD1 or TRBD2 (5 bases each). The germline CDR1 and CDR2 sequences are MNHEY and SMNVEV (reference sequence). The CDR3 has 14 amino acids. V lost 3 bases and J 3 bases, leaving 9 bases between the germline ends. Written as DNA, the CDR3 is TGTGCCAGCAGTTTCCGGGACGTCTACAATGAGCAGTTCTTC. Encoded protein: CASSFRDVYNEQFF.

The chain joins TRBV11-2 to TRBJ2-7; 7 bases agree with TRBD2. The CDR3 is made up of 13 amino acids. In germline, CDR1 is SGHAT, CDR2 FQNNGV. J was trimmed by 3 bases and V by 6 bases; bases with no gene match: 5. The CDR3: CASSQTGGYEQYF. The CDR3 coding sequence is TGTGCCAGCAGTCAGACGGGAGGCTACGAGCAGTACTTC.

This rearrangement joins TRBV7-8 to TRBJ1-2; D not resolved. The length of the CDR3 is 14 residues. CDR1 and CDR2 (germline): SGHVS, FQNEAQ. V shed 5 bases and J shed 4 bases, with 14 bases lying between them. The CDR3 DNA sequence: TGTGCCAGCAGCCATAGTGGTCTACGCTATGGCTACACCTTC. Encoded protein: CASSHSGLRYGYTF.

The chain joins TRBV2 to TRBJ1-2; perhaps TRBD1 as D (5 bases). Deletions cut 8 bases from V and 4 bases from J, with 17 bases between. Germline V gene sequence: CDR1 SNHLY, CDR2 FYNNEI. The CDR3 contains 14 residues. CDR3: CASDGGRGIYGYTF. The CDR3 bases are TGTGCCAGCGACGGCGGACGGGGGATCTATGGCTACACCTTC.

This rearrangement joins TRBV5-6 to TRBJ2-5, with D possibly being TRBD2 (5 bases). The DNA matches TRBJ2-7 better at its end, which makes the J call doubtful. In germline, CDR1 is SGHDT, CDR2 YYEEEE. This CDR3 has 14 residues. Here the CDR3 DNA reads TGTGCCAGCAGCTTGTCGGGAATTCGGTACGAGCAGTACTTC. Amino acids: CASSLSGIRYEQYF.

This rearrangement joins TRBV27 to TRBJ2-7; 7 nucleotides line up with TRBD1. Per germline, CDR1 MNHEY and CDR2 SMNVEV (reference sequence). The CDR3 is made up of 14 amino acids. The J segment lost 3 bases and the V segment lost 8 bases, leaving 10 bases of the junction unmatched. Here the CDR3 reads CASGRRQGVYEQYF. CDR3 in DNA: TGTGCCAGCGGCCGACGACAGGGCGTCTACGAGCAGTACTTC.

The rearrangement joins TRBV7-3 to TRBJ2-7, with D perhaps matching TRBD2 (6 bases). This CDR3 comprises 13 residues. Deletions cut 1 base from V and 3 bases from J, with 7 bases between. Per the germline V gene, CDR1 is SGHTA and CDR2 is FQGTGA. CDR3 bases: TGTGCCAGCAGCTTAATGGGGGGCTACGAGCAGTACTTC. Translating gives CASSLMGGYEQYF.

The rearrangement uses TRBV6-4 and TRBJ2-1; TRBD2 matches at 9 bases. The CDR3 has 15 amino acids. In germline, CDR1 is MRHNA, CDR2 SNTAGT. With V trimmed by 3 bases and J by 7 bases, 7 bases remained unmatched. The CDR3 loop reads CASSEVAGEGNEQFF. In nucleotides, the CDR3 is TGTGCCAGCAGTGAGGTAGCGGGAGAGGGGAATGAGCAGTTCTTC.

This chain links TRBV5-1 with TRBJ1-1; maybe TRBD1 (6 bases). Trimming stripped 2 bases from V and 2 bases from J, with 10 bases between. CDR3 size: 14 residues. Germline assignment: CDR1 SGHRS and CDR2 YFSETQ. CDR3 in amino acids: CASSFGRGNTEAFF. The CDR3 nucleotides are TGCGCCAGCAGCTTTGGCAGGGGTAACACTGAAGCTTTCTTT.

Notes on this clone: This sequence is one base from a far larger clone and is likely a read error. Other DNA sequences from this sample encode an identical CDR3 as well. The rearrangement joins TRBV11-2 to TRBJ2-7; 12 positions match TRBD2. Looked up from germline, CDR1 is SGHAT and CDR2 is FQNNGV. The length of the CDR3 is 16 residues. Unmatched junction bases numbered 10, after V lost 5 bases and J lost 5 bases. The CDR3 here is CASSQDPTSGSNEQYF. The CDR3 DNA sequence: TGTGCCAGCAGCCAAGATCCGACTAGCGGGAGCAACGAGCAGTACTTC.

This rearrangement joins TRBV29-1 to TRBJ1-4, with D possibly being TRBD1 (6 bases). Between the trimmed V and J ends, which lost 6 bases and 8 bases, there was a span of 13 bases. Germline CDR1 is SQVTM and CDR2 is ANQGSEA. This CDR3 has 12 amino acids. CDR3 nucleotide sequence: TGCAGCGTCAGGGGAGGGGACGAAAAACTGTTTTTT. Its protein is CSVRGGDEKLFF.

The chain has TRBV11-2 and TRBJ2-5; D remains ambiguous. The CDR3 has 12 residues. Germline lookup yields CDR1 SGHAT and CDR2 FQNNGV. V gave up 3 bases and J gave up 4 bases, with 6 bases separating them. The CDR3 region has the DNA TGTGCCAGCAGCTTCGGGCGAGAGACCCAGTACTTC. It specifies CASSFGRETQYF.

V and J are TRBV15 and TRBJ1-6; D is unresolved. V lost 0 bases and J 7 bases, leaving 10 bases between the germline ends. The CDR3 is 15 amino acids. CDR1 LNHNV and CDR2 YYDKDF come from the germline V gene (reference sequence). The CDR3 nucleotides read TGTGCCACCAGCAGAGATCGTGCGGTGAATTCACCCCTCCACTTT. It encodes CATSRDRAVNSPLHF.

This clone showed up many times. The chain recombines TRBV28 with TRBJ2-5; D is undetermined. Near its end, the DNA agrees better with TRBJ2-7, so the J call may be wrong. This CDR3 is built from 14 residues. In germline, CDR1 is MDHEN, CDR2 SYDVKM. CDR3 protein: CASSVRVVSYEQYF. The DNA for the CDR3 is TGTGCCAGCAGCGTTCGGGTAGTGAGCTACGAGCAGTACTTC.